Following are 12 T cell receptor beta chains from one sample sequenced in a study of cytomegalovirus exposure and HLA in healthy donors. The PCR contained 60 Vbeta and 13 Jbeta primers. The method was immunoSEQ multiplex PCR; TCRdb's version includes in-frame clones alone and lacks a portion of them. The data show roughly 150,000 clones, over 70% seen once. Sequencing was done on a sample of PBMCs. The receptor source for this set is a male donor in good health and CMV-seronegative.

The chain employs TRBV11-2 and TRBJ2-7, with 7 bases that match TRBD2. The germline CDR1 and CDR2 sequences are SGHAT and FQNNGV. V dropped 6 bases and J dropped 7; count of bases not matched to a gene: 3. The CDR3 has 11 amino acids. The CDR3 protein is CASSAGGEQYF. CDR3 DNA sequence: TGTGCCAGCAGTGCCGGGGGGGAGCAGTACTTC.

The chain joins TRBV28 to TRBJ2-7; 10 bases align to TRBD1. V lost 8 bases, J lost 3 bases, and 16 bases stayed unmatched. The germline CDR1 and CDR2 sequences are MDHEN and SYDVKM. The CDR3 contains 17 residues. The CDR3, as DNA: TGTGCCAGCGGAACCCTGGGGGGCGGGACAGGGGTCTACGAGCAGTACTTC. This sequence encodes CASGTLGGGTGVYEQYF.

This clone was detected only a few times. V gene TRBV4-3 combines with J gene TRBJ2-2; 8 nucleotides match TRBD2. Unmatched junction bases numbered 4, after V lost 0 bases and J lost 7 bases. Germline CDR1 is LGHNA and CDR2 is YSLEER. The CDR3 runs 15 residues. CDR3 region: CASSQETSGGGELFF. The CDR3, as DNA: TGCGCCAGCAGCCAAGAAACTAGCGGTGGCGGGGAGCTGTTTTTT.

CDR3 residues: CASSYRGTGDYEQYF. Written as DNA, the CDR3 is TGTGCCAGCAGTTACAGAGGGACAGGGGACTACGAGCAGTACTTC. The V gene is TRBV6-5, the J gene TRBJ2-7; 10 positions agree with TRBD1. With 2 bases clipped from V and 3 bases from J, the junction kept 4 bases outside the gene matches. The CDR3 extends over 15 amino acids. Germline V gives CDR1 MNHEY, CDR2 SVGAGI.

This sequence joins TRBV4-3 and TRBJ2-3, with D maybe TRBD2 (6 bases). The CDR3 extends over 20 amino acids. Trimming shortened V by 0 bases and J by 1 base, and 23 bases separated the two germline ends. Germline CDR1 is LGHNA and CDR2 is YSLEER. The DNA for the CDR3 is TGCGCCAGCAGCCAAGAATTGCTGCGGGATGCCCCTTTAGGCACAGATACGCAGTATTTT. This gives the protein CASSQELLRDAPLGTDTQYF.

The rearrangement links TRBV7-8 to TRBJ1-6; the D is unclear. CDR3 length: 16 residues. Per germline, CDR1 SGHVS and CDR2 FQNEAQ. Trimming pared 6 bases from V and 0 bases from J, leaving 12 bases between. CDR3 nucleotides: TGTGCCAGCAGGTACAGCTATAGCTCCTATAATTCACCCCTCCACTTT. This codes for CASRYSYSSYNSPLHF.

The V gene is TRBV7-2, the J gene TRBJ2-7, with TRBD1 as a possible D gene (5 bases). The germline V gene encodes CDR1 SGHTA and CDR2 FQGNSA. CDR3 size: 14 residues. V lost 5 bases to trimming and J lost 1 base, with 12 bases between them. Here the CDR3 DNA reads TGTGCCAGCAGCGCCTCTACAGGATCCTACGAGCAGTACTTC. Its protein is CASSASTGSYEQYF. The entire variable domain, with the rest obtained from reference TRBV7-2 and TRBJ2-7, is as follows: GAGVSQSPSNKVTEKGKDVELRCDPISGHTALYWYRQSLGQGLEFLIYFQGNSAPDKSGLPSDRFSAERTGGSVSTLTIQRTQQEDSAVYLCASSASTGSYEQYFGPGTRLTVT.

The rearrangement links TRBV4-3 to TRBJ1-6; 10 nucleotides agree with TRBD1. The CDR3 sequence is 19 residues long. The germline gives CDR1 LGHNA, CDR2 YSLEER. V lost 4 bases and J lost 2; bases outside the gene matches: 11. The CDR3 coding sequence is TGCGCCAGCAGCCTTTTCCCGACAGGGGGCAGCGCCTATAATTCACCCCTCCACTTT. This sequence encodes CASSLFPTGGSAYNSPLHF.

This clone came up a few times. The chain is built from TRBV7-9 and TRBJ2-7; TRBD1 might be the D (6 bases). The CDR3 loop spans 12 amino acids. V lost 5 bases and J lost 5, with 10 bases in between. The germline V gene encodes CDR1 SEHNR and CDR2 FQNEAQ (reference sequence). The CDR3 nucleotides are TGTGCCAGCAGCCCGACAGGAGACGAGCAGTACTTC. This encodes CASSPTGDEQYF.

The V and J genes are TRBV9 and TRBJ1-3; D is possibly TRBD1 (6 bases). CDR3 size: 15 residues. Germline V CDR1 and CDR2: SGDLS, YYNGEE. V was trimmed by 0 bases and J by 0 bases, leaving 7 bases between them. CDR3 residues: CASSVEGGSGNTIYF. In DNA, the CDR3 is TGTGCCAGCAGCGTAGAAGGGGGCTCTGGAAACACCATATATTTT.

This sequence joins TRBV18 and TRBJ1-5; D might be TRBD1 (5 bases). V dropped 6 bases and J dropped 8 bases, with 17 bases sitting between them. The V gene's germline CDR1 is KGHSH and CDR2 LQKENI. CDR3 size: 14 residues. The CDR3 DNA reads as TGTGCCAGCTCGCCTCTGGAGGGGTGGGAGCCCCAGCATTTT. It codes for CASSPLEGWEPQHF.

The chain recombines TRBV28 with TRBJ1-5; 9 bases map to TRBD1. The V gene's germline CDR1 is MDHEN and CDR2 SYDVKM. The length of the CDR3 is 16 residues. J gave up 2 bases and V 7 bases, and 9 bases lay outside the gene matches. In DNA, the CDR3 is TGTGCCAGCAACCTCGACAGGGGGGGTGGCAATCAGCCCCAGCATTTT. This encodes CASNLDRGGGNQPQHF.